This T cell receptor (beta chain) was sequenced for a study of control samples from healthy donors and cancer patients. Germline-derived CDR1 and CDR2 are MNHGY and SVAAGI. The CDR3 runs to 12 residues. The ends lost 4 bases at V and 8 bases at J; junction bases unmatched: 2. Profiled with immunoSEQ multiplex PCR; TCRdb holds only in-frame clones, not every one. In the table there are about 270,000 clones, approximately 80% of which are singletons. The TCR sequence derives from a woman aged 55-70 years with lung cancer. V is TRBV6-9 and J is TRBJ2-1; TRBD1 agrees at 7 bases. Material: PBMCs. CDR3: CASSSTGDEQFF. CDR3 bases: TGTGCCAGCAGTTCCACAGGGGATGAGCAGTTCTTC.